This T cell receptor beta chain was identified in a study of blood T cells in healthy people across ages. Findings and limits, study-wide: Considered underestimates were the diversity estimates obtained from one million T cells. There were more naive CD4+ cells and higher diversity in long-lived donors than in aged donors.

Extraction yielded at least 6 micrograms of total RNA per sample. Using a J-beta primer mix together with a sample-barcoded 5' primer, a second PCR was run for roughly 6 to 12 cycles. Each cDNA molecule was tagged by a template-switch adaptor with 12 random nucleotides. TCRdb analysed the 5' RACE reads with MiXCR anew, one entry per CDR3 protein. The table shows about 640,000 distinct CDR3 sequences, with 25% to 35% occurring only once. From germline, CDR1 is SGHDT and CDR2 YYEEEE. This CDR3 has 12 residues. V shed 5 bases and J shed 9 bases, with 12 bases lying between them. In regard to this clonotype: The target antigen is unknown.

The V and J genes are TRBV5-6 and TRBJ2-1; perhaps TRBD1 as D (6 bases). The sequence was collected from a woman of 80 years or more in good health. Sequencing used blood. CDR3 sequence: CASRGTFGEQFF. DNA of the CDR3: TGTGCCAGCAGGGGGACATTTGGTGAGCAGTTCTTC.